These 14 T cell receptor beta chains came from one sample sequenced in a study of cytomegalovirus exposure and HLA in healthy donors. The PCR was carried out with 60 Vbeta primers and 13 Jbeta primers. Sequencing used immunoSEQ multiplex PCR; TCRdb keeps in-frame clones, though not all of them. The repertoire holds some 54,000 clones, with 65% to 85% as singletons. The sequencing input was PBMCs. Every receptor here comes from a young man in good health and CMV-seronegative.

The rearrangement links TRBV15 to TRBJ2-1; D may be TRBD2 (6 bases). The CDR3 covers 18 residues. Trimming cost V 1 base and J 5 bases, with 21 bases left between them. Germline CDR1 and CDR2: LNHNV and YYDKDF (reference sequence). The CDR3 DNA is TGTGCCACCAGCAGAGCTCTCCCCGGGCTAGGCGGGGACAATGAGCAGTTCTTC. This gives the protein CATSRALPGLGGDNEQFF.

The CDR3 is CASSPRDSLGEQYF. For the CDR3, the DNA is TGTGCCAGCAGCCCTCGGGACAGCCTGGGGGAGCAGTACTTC. This sequence joins TRBV7-9 and TRBJ2-7; 7 bases match TRBD1. This CDR3 is 14 amino acids long. Germline V lookup: CDR1 SEHNR, CDR2 FQNEAQ (reference sequence). Trimming cost V 5 bases and J 7 bases; bases outside gene matches: 11.

The chain is built from TRBV10-3 and TRBJ2-7; D is undetermined. The germline V gene has CDR1 ENHRY and CDR2 SYGVKD. V lost 3 bases, J lost 3 bases, and 9 bases lay in between. The CDR3 runs to 13 residues. The CDR3 DNA reads TGTGCCATCAGTGACGGTTCCGGCTACGAGCAGTACTTC. This translates into CAISDGSGYEQYF.

This clone was seen once. The genes are TRBV18 and TRBJ2-5; weak D call: TRBD1 (6 bases). The germline V gene has CDR1 KGHSH and CDR2 LQKENI. V lost 2 bases, J lost 5 bases, and 12 bases lay in between. This CDR3 has 14 amino acids. The CDR3 reads CASSPDGQGETQYF. The CDR3 DNA reads as TGTGCCAGCTCACCAGACGGTCAGGGGGAGACCCAGTACTTC.

The sample holds a few counts of this clone. The chain links TRBV7-6 to TRBJ2-1; no clear D gene. Trimming stripped 0 bases from V and 4 bases from J, with 16 bases between. Germline loops: CDR1 SGHVS, CDR2 FNYEAQ. This CDR3 has 17 amino acids. CDR3 DNA sequence: TGTGCCAGCAGCTTAGCGTTGGCCAGACAATTTTACAATGAGCAGTTCTTC. Protein sequence: CASSLALARQFYNEQFF.

V is TRBV29-1 and J is TRBJ2-7; 7 bases match TRBD1. Germline V CDR1 and CDR2: SQVTM, ANQGSEA. The junction had 11 bases not matched to a gene; V was cut back by 3 bases and J by 0 bases. The CDR3 totals 16 residues. CDR3 protein: CSVEKGDRASSYEQYF. Written as DNA, the CDR3 is TGCAGCGTTGAGAAGGGCGACAGGGCGAGCTCCTACGAGCAGTACTTC.

The genes are TRBV6-5 and TRBJ1-5; 8 bases are shared with TRBD1. The CDR3 length is 14 residues. V trimming: 6 bases; J trimming: 7 bases; junction bases outside the gene matches: 8. The germline CDR1 and CDR2 sequences are MNHEY and SVGAGI. CDR3 loop: CASRPGTGHQPQHF. In DNA, the CDR3 is TGTGCCAGCAGACCTGGGACAGGCCACCAGCCCCAGCATTTT.

CDR3 in amino acids: CASSIASQETQYF. The CDR3 nucleotides are TGTGCCAGTAGTATTGCCAGTCAAGAGACCCAGTACTTC. The chain uses TRBV19 and TRBJ2-5, with unresolved D. This CDR3 spans 13 amino acids. The germline V gene has CDR1 LNHDA and CDR2 SQIVND (reference sequence). V lost 3 bases, J lost 2 bases, and 7 bases lay in between.

The V call is TRBV10-3, the J call TRBJ1-1, with D perhaps matching TRBD1 (5 bases). Looked up from germline, CDR1 is ENHRY and CDR2 is SYGVKD. Trimming took off 2 bases at V and 7 bases at J, with 14 bases between the two ends. The CDR3 runs to 14 residues. Here the CDR3 DNA reads TGTGCCATCAGTGAGGTAAAACAGGTGGTTGAAGCTTTCTTT. As protein: CAISEVKQVVEAFF.

This clone showed up just a few times. CDR3 amino acids: CAWSTGLDSPLHF. CDR3 DNA: TGTGCCTGGAGTACAGGGCTAGATTCACCCCTCCACTTT. The chain carries TRBV30 and TRBJ1-6; a possible D gene is TRBD1 (6 bases). V gave up 2 bases and J gave up 8 bases, with 10 bases separating them. The V gene's germline CDR1 is GTSNPN and CDR2 SVGIG (reference sequence). The CDR3 is 13 amino acids.

CDR3 DNA: TGTGCCAGCAGCGCAACAGGGGTCGAGCAGTACTTC. This gives the protein CASSATGVEQYF. The chain employs TRBV4-2 and TRBJ2-7; TRBD1 aligns across 7 bases. In germline, CDR1 is LGHNA, CDR2 YNFKEQ. The junction had 4 bases not matched to a gene; V was cut back by 5 bases and J by 6 bases. This CDR3 comprises 12 residues.

The chain combines TRBV14 with TRBJ2-7; the D is unclear. V lost 1 base to trimming and J lost 5 bases, with 3 bases between them. The length of the CDR3 is 11 residues. Germline V gives CDR1 SGHDN, CDR2 FVKESK. The CDR3 sequence: CASSQVNEQYF. The CDR3 DNA follows: TGTGCCAGCAGCCAAGTCAACGAGCAGTACTTC.

This chain joins TRBV6-5 and TRBJ2-2; possibly TRBD1 for D (5 bases). Germline lookup yields CDR1 MNHEY and CDR2 SVGAGI. Deletions cut 6 bases from V and 1 base from J, with 9 bases between. The CDR3 is 14 residues long. CDR3 amino acids: CASRLQENTGELFF. The CDR3 DNA is TGTGCCAGCAGGCTACAGGAGAACACCGGGGAGCTGTTTTTT.

The chain carries TRBV29-1 and TRBJ1-1; D not certain. Per germline, CDR1 SQVTM and CDR2 ANQGSEA. The ends were cut back, 2 bases at V and 4 bases at J, with 11 bases in the middle. The CDR3 runs 13 residues. CDR3 region: CSVERGQVTEAFF. The CDR3 region has the DNA TGCAGCGTTGAAAGAGGGCAGGTCACTGAAGCTTTCTTT.